The rows below give T cell receptor beta chains drawn from one sample of a study of T cell responses to AZD1222 COVID-19 vaccine. This table comes from immunoSEQ multiplex PCR, and its TCRdb copy is limited to in-frame clones, with some not included. The sample includes about 140,000 clones, around 93% seen only once; the top ten take 1.1% to 1.5%. The material was peripheral blood, obtained on day 0 of AZD1222 vaccination. These receptors came from an adult in good health. CDR3s include the opening cysteine and the closing phenylalanine or tryptophan. D genes are given only for firm matches. Only part of the rows carry a size: once, few, many, or a class if the clone is expanded.

NA	TRBV9	TRBJ1-2	NA	CASSVGDPRGYTF	TGTGCCAGCAGCGTAGGCGACCCCCGTGGCTACACCTTC
NA	TRBV10-1	TRBJ1-5	NA	CASSPGRDTNQPQHF	TGCGCCAGCAGCCCAGGCCGGGACACCAATCAGCCCCAGCATTTT
NA	TRBV18	TRBJ1-2	NA	CASSPPGGAEYGYTF	TGTGCCAGCTCACCCCCCGGGGGGGCCGAATATGGCTACACCTTC
NA	TRBV10-3	TRBJ2-3	NA	CAISESIVRPDTQYF	TGTGCCATCAGTGAGTCGATTGTCCGACCCGATACGCAGTATTTT
NA	TRBV28	TRBJ1-1	TRBD1	CASSTPGTVNTEAFF	TGTGCCAGCAGTACTCCCGGGACAGTGAACACTGAAGCTTTCTTT
NA	TRBV27	TRBJ1-3	NA	CAKRGWSGNTIYF	TGTGCCAAGCGGGGGTGGTCTGGAAACACCATATATTTT
NA	TRBV5-4	TRBJ2-4	NA	CASSLKGTDIQYF	TGTGCCAGCAGCTTGAAGGGAACGGACATTCAGTACTTC
few	TRBV2	TRBJ1-1	NA	CASRLGGNTEAFF	TGTGCCAGCAGGCTTGGGGGGAACACTGAAGCTTTCTTT
NA	TRBV6-5	TRBJ2-5	TRBD1	CASSSDGQGRETQYF	TGTGCCAGCAGTTCCGACGGACAGGGGCGGGAGACCCAGTACTTC
NA	TRBV29-1	TRBJ1-5	TRBD1	CSVKGQEGLPQHF	TGCAGCGTAAAGGGACAGGAAGGTCTGCCCCAGCATTTT